This TCR beta chain was identified in a study of shared clonotypes between healthy human individuals. V lost 1 base, J lost 7 bases, and 10 bases stayed unmatched. CDR1 is SGHAT and CDR2 is FQNNGV in the germline V gene. The CDR3 extends over 15 amino acids. Authors' analysis steps: Filtering differed because ImmunoSEQ produced junction-only sequences that carried no quality scores. Profiled with immunoSEQ multiplex PCR; TCRdb holds only in-frame clones, not every one. For V, J and clone size, that table is used; D and trimming come from the DNA. Altogether roughly 1.5 million clones are present, 98% being singletons, with the ten largest covering 0.45%.

The sequencing input was naive CD4+ T cells sorted from blood. Subset reported: CD45RA+ positively selected. This receptor was taken from a man aged 25 to 45 in good health. The chain is built from TRBV11-2 and TRBJ2-7, with 7 nucleotides matching TRBD2. The CDR3 spells CASSLGLAGVWEQYF. DNA of the CDR3: TGTGCCAGCAGCTTAGGCCTGGCGGGAGTGTGGGAGCAGTACTTC.